The 5 T cell receptor beta chains presented below share a single source sample, sequenced in a study of blood T cell repertoires in COVID-19. Sequencing used immunoSEQ multiplex PCR; TCRdb keeps in-frame clones, though not all of them. The sample holds 170,000 or so clones, over 80% seen once. The sequencing input was peripheral blood. The source is a woman in her thirties or forties with COVID-19, enrolled during active disease.

CDR3 sequence (DNA): TGTGCCAGCAGCTTGGGGTCAGGGGCAGAGACCCAGTACTTC. Translation gives CASSLGSGAETQYF. The rearrangement joins TRBV5-4 to TRBJ2-5; a possible D gene is TRBD1 (6 bases). Germline V gene sequence: CDR1 SGHNT, CDR2 YYREEE (reference sequence). The length of the CDR3 is 14 residues. Trimming removed 0 bases at V and 4 bases at J, with 10 bases between.

V is TRBV19 and J is TRBJ2-2; 15 nucleotides align to TRBD2. CDR1 LNHDA and CDR2 SQIVND come from the germline V gene (reference sequence). J was trimmed by 0 bases and V by 5 bases; bases with no gene match: 4. CDR3 length: 18 amino acids. For the CDR3, the DNA is TGTGCCAGTAGTGGGACTAGCGGGAGGACCGCGAACACCGGGGAGCTGTTTTTT. It is translated as CASSGTSGRTANTGELFF.

The chain has TRBV13 and TRBJ2-5; TRBD1 matches 7 bases. The germline V gene has CDR1 PRHDT and CDR2 FYEKMQ (reference sequence). V shed 4 bases, J shed 5 bases, and the junction held 10 bases outside the gene matches. The CDR3 spans 15 residues. CDR3 in amino acids: CASSSLDRVRETQYF. The CDR3 coding sequence is TGTGCCAGCAGCTCTTTAGACAGGGTTCGGGAGACCCAGTACTTC.

The CDR3: CASNPTSGRDTQYF. The CDR3 DNA follows: TGTGCCAGTAACCCGACTAGCGGCCGAGATACGCAGTATTTT. This sequence joins TRBV19 and TRBJ2-3, with 9 bases matching TRBD2. V lost 7 bases to trimming and J lost 5 bases; unmatched junction nucleotides: 7. CDR1 and CDR2 from the germline V gene are LNHDA and SQIVND (reference sequence). This CDR3 has 14 residues.

This chain joins TRBV10-3 and TRBJ2-7; maybe TRBD2 (6 bases). This CDR3 is built from 16 residues. Trimming removed 6 bases at V and 0 bases at J, with 18 bases between. From germline, CDR1 is ENHRY and CDR2 SYGVKD. CDR3 loop: CAIRDPGLGSSYEQYF. Written as DNA, the CDR3 is TGTGCCATCAGGGACCCCGGACTCGGGAGCTCCTACGAGCAGTACTTC.